Included here is one T cell receptor beta chain sequence, with context. The junction does not match germline at one end; this may be a read error. The library came from three nested PCR rounds adapted from ARM-PCR protocols. TCRdb ran MiXCR on the multiplex PCR reads and lists one entry per CDR3 protein. The profile shows about 120,000 distinct CDR3 sequences, nearly 85% of them singletons. Germline loops: CDR1 WNHNN, CDR2 SYGVQD (reference sequence). The CDR3 is 16 amino acids. No cell sorting was done before RNA was extracted from the tissue. This sample stems from a study of tumor and adjacent non-tumor tissue in lung cancer.

The source of this sequence is a man between 65 and 79 years old with non-small cell lung cancer. This sequence joins TRBV10-1 and TRBJ2-1; 8 nucleotides match TRBD2. Sequencing used lung tumor tissue. CDR3 residues: CASRNIAGRPNNEHFF. The DNA for the CDR3 is TGCGCCAGCAGGAATATAGCGGGGAGGCCGAACAATGAGCATTTCTTC.